The T cell receptor (beta chain) described here comes from a study of graft-versus-host responses after intestinal transplantation. The CDR3 loop spans 15 amino acids. Germline-derived CDR1 and CDR2 are MNHEY and SVGAGI. As to this clone: Antigen specificity is unknown. The junction departs from the called germline gene at one end, perhaps through a read error. This sample includes further DNA sequences coding for the same CDR3.

Assay: immunoSEQ multiplex PCR; the TCRdb copy retains only in-frame clones and omits some. The sample records about 90,000 clones, roughly 80% being singletons. This sequence joins TRBV6-5 and TRBJ2-3, with 7 nucleotides matching TRBD1. The TCR was taken from a human donor who received an intestinal transplant. The material sequenced was unstimulated CD8+ T cells sorted from spleen or lymph node cells, taken before intestinal transplant. This chain's CDR3 is CASSYSGQLTDTQYF. In nucleotides, the CDR3 is TGCGCCAGCAGTTACTCGGGACAGCTCACAGATACGCAGTATTTT.